This T cell receptor (beta chain) was captured in a study of cytomegalovirus exposure and HLA in healthy donors. Study in general: In an earlier analysis, approximately 120 million unique TCR beta sequences were found from some 200 million T cells. Researchers found that under 90% of fewer than 450 genotyped donors fell within the Caucasian-associated ancestry cluster.

The CDR3 contains 11 residues. The V end lost 0 bases, the J end lost 7 bases, and 6 bases lay between the germline ends. Germline V gene sequence: CDR1 GTSNPN, CDR2 SVGIG (reference sequence). Worth noting for this clone: The antigen remains unidentified.

Points from the study as a whole: Rates of TCR association differed by HLA locus in a later analysis, with DRB1 highest and HLA-C lowest. Later genetic work tied a missense DCLRE1C variant to beta-chain V and J trimming.

The PCR employed 60 Vbeta primers together with 13 Jbeta primers. Sequencing used immunoSEQ multiplex PCR; TCRdb keeps in-frame clones, though not all of them. This table holds more than 150,000 clones, approximately 79% found once. This clonotype was obtained from a man aged 50 to 60 in good health and CMV-seropositive. The chain is built from TRBV30 and TRBJ1-1; D remains ambiguous. The sample consisted of PBMCs. The CDR3 nucleotides read TGTGCCTGGAGTGTTCGGGTTGAAGCTTTCTTT. It translates to CAWSVRVEAFF.